A single T cell receptor (beta chain) is shown here with its context. Its antigen remains unknown. This table comes from immunoSEQ multiplex PCR, and its TCRdb copy is limited to in-frame clones, with some not included. The sample lists 53,000 or so clones; 75% to 80% were seen once. This sample was taken from a study of OX40 agonist ivuxolimab in advanced cancers. Study-level information: Ivuxolimab, which is an agonistic anti-OX40 (CD134) antibody, was administered to the patients. Patients treated during dose escalation were battling hepatocellular carcinoma, melanoma, renal cell or head and neck cancer.

Study-wide results and caveats: Average numbers of expanded clones were greater in CD8+ T cells than in CD4+.

Germline V lookup: CDR1 SGHRS, CDR2 YFSETQ. The CDR3 runs 16 residues. V was cut by 4 bases and J by 4 bases, with 18 bases left in between. This clonotype originated in an adult with an advanced solid tumor such as melanoma, head and neck, liver or kidney cancer. The chain joins TRBV5-1 to TRBJ2-1, with D possibly called TRBD1 or TRBD2 (7 bases each). The sample was CD4+ or CD8+ T cells sorted from blood, taken in a trial of the OX40 agonist ivuxolimab. The CDR3: CASSSGTAGLYNEQFF. In DNA form, the CDR3 reads TGCGCCAGCAGCAGCGGGACAGCGGGGCTATACAATGAGCAGTTCTTC.